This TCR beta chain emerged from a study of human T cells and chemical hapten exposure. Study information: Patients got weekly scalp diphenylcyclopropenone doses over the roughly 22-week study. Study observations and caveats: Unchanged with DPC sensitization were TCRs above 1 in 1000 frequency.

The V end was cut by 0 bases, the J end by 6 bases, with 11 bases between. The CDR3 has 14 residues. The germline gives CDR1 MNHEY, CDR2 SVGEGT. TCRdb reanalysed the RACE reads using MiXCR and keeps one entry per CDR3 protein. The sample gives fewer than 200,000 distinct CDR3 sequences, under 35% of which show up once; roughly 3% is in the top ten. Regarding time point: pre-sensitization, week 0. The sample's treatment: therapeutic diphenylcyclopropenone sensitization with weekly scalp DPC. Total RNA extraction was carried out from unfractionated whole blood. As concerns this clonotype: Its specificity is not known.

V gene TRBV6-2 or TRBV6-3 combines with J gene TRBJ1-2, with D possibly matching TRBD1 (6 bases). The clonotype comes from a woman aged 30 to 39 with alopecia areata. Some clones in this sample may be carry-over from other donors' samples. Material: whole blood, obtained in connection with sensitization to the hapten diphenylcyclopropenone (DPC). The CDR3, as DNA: TGTGCCAGCAGTTACTCTACAGGGCTGGATGGCTACACCTTC. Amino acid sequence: CASSYSTGLDGYTF.